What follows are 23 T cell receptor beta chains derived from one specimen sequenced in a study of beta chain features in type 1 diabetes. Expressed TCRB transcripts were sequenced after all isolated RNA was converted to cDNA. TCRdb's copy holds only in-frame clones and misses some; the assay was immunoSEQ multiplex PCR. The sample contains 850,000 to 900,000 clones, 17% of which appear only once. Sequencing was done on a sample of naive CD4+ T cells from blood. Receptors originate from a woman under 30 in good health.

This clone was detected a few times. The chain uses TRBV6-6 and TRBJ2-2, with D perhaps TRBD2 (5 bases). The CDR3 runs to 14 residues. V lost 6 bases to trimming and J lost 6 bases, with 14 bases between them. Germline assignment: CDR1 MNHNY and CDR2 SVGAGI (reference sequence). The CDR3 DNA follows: TGTGCCAGCAGCCGACCCGGGGTTCCCGGGGAGCTGTTTTTT. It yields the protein CASSRPGVPGELFF.

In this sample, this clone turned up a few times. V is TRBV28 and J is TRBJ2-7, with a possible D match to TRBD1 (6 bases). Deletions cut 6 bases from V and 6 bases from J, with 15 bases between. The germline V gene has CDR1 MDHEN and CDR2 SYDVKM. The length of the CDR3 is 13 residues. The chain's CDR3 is CASRQGLKGEQYF. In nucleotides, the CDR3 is TGTGCCAGCAGACAGGGCCTTAAAGGCGAGCAGTACTTC.

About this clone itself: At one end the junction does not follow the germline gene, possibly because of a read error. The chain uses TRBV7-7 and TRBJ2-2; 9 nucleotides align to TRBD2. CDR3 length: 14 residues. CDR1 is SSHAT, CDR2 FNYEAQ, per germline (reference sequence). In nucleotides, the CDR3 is TGTGCTAGCAGACTAGCGGCGAACACCGGGGAGCTGTTTTTT. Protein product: CASRLAANTGELFF. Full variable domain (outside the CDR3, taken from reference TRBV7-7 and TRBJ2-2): GAGVSQSPRYKVTKRGQDVTLRCDPISSHATLYWYQQALGQGPEFLTYFNYEAQPDKSGLPSDRFSAERPEGSISTLTIQRTEQRDSAMYRCASRLAANTGELFFGEGSRLTVL.

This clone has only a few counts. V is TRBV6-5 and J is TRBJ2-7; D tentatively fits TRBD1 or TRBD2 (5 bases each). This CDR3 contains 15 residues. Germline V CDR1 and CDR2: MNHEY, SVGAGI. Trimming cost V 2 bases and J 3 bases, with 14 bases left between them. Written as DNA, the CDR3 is TGTGCCAGCAGTTACCGGGATTCAGGGTTCTACGAGCAGTACTTC. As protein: CASSYRDSGFYEQYF.

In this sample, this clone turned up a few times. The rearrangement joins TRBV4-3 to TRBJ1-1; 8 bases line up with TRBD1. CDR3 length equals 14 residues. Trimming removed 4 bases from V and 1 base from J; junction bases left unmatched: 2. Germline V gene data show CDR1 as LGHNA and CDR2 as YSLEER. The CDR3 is CASSLGTGNTEAFF. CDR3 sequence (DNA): TGCGCCAGCAGCCTAGGGACAGGGAACACTGAAGCTTTCTTT.

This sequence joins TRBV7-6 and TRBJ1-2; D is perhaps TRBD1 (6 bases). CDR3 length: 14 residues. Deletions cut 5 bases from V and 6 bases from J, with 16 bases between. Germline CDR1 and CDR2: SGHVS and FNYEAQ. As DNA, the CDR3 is TGTGCCAGCAGCCCAGGGGTGGGAATGGATGGCTACACCTTC. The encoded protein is CASSPGVGMDGYTF.

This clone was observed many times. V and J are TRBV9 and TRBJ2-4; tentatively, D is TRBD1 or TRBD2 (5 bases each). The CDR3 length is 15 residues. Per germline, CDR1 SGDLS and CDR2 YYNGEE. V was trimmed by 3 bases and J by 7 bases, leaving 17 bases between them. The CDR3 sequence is CASSATKTGVNIQYF. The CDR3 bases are TGTGCCAGCAGCGCGACTAAAACAGGTGTCAACATTCAGTACTTC.

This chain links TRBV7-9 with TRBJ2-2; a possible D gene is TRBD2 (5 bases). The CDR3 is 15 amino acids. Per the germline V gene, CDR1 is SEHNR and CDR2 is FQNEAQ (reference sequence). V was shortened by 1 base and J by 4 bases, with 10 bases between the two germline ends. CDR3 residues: CASSLDSRVTGELFF. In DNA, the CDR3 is TGTGCCAGCAGCTTAGATTCGAGGGTCACCGGGGAGCTGTTTTTT.

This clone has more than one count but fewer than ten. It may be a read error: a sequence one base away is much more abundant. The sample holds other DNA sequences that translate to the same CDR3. The CDR3 DNA reads TGTGCCAGCTCACAACAAGAGACCCAGTACTTC. It translates to CASSQQETQYF. This chain links TRBV18 with TRBJ2-5, with D unclear. V was cut by 4 bases and J by 2 bases, with 2 bases left in between. CDR3 length: 11 residues. Per germline, CDR1 KGHSH and CDR2 LQKENI.

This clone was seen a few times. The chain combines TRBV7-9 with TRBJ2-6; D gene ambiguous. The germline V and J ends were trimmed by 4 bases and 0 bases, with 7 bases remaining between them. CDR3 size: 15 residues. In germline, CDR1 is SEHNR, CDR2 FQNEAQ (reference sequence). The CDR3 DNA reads TGTGCCAGCAGCTCATTACACTCTGGGGCCAACGTCCTGACTTTC. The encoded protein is CASSSLHSGANVLTF.

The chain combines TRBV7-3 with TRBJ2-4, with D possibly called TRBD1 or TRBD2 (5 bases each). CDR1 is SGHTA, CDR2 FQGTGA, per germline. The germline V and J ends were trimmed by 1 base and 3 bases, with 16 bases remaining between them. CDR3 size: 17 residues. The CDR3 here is CASSLIRGAGVKNIQYF. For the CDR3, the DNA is TGTGCCAGCAGCTTAATTAGGGGCGCCGGGGTCAAAAACATTCAGTACTTC.

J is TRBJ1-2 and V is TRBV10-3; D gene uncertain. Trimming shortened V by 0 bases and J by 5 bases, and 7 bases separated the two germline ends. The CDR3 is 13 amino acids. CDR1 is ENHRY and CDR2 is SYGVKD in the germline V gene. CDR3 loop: CAISESREYGYTF. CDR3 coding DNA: TGTGCCATCAGTGAGTCGAGGGAGTATGGCTACACCTTC.

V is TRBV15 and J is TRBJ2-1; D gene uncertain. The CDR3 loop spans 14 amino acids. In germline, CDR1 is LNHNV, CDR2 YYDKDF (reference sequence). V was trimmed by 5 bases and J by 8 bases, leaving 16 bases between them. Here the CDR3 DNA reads TGTGCCACCAGCTCTTCGAAACACGGTGATGAGCAGTTCTTC. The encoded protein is CATSSSKHGDEQFF. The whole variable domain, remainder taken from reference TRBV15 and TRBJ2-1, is DAMVIQNPRYQVTQFGKPVTLSCSQTLNHNVMYWYQQKSSQAPKLLFHYYDKDFNNEADTPDNFQSRRPNTSFCFLDIRSPGLGDTAMYLCATSSSKHGDEQFFGPGTRLTVL.

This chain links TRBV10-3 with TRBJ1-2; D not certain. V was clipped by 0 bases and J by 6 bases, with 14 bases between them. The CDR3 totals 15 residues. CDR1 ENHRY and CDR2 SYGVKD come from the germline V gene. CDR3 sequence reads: CAISESRGRLHGYTF. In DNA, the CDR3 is TGTGCCATCAGTGAGTCGAGAGGTAGACTGCATGGCTACACCTTC.

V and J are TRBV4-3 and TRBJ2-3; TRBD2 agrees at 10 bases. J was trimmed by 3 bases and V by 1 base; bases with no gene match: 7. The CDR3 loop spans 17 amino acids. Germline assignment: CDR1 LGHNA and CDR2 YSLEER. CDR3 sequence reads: CASSQVWASGRTDTQYF. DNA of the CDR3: TGCGCCAGCAGCCAAGTATGGGCTAGCGGGAGAACAGATACGCAGTATTTT.

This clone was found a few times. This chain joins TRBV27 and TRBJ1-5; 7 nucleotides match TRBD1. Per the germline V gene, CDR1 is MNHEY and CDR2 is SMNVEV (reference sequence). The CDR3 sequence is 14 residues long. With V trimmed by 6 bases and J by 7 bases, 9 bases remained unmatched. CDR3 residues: CASRKDREGQPQHF. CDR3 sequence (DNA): TGTGCCAGCAGAAAAGACAGGGAGGGACAGCCCCAGCATTTT.

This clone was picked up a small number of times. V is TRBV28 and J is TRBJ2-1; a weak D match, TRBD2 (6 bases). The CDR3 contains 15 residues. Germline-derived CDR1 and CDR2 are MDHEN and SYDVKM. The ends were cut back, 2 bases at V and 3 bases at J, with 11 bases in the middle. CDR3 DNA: TGTGCCAGCAGTTTACCGGGACTGAACTACAATGAGCAGTTCTTC. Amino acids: CASSLPGLNYNEQFF.

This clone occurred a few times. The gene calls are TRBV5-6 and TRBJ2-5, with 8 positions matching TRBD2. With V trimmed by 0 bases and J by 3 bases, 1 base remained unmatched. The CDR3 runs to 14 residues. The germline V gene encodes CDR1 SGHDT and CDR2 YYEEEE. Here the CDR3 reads CASSLGTSKETQYF. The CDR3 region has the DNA TGTGCCAGCAGCTTGGGGACTAGCAAAGAGACCCAGTACTTC.

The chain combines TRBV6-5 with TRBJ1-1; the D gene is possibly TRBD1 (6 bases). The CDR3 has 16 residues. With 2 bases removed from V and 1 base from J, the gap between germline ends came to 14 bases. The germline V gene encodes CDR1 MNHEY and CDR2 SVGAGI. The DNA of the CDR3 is TGTGCCAGCAGTTACCGTGGGGTGGGGGCGAACACTGAAGCTTTCTTT. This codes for CASSYRGVGANTEAFF.

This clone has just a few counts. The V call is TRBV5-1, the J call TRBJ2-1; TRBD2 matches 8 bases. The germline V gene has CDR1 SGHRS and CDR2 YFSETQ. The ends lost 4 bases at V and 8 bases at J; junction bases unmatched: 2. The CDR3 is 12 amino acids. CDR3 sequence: CASSMTSDEQFF. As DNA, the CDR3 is TGCGCCAGCAGCATGACTAGCGATGAGCAGTTCTTC.

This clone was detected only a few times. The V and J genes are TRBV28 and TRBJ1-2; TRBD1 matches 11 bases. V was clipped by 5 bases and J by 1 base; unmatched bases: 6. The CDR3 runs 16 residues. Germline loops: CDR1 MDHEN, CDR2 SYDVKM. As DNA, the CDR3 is TGTGCCAGCAGTATAGGGACAGGGGGTTTTAACTATGGCTACACCTTC. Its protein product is CASSIGTGGFNYGYTF.

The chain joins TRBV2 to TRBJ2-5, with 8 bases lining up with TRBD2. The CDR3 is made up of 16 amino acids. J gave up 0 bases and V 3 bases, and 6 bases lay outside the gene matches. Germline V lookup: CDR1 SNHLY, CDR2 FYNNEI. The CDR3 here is CASSDYASGYQETQYF. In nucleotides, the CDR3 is TGTGCCAGCAGTGATTATGCTAGCGGGTACCAAGAGACCCAGTACTTC.

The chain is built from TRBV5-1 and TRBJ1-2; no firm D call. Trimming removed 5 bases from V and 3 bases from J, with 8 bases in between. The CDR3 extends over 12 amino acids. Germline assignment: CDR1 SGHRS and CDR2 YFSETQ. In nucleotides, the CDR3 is TGCGCCAGCAGAGTCTTGGACTATGGCTACACCTTC. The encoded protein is CASRVLDYGYTF.